This note documents a single T cell receptor beta chain sequence. Its antigen is currently not known. The input lacks base qualities; no much larger clone sits a single base away. The trial excluded patients who had a history of autoimmune disease or who were on systemic immunosuppression. Peripheral blood for TCR sequencing was collected from all dose cohorts at baseline, on cycle 4 day 1, and on cycle 7 day 1. The samples were taken from a phase I, first-in-human, multicenter, open-label dose-escalation trial of ivuxolimab. Adults with locally advanced or metastatic head and neck squamous cell, hepatocellular, melanoma or renal cell carcinoma were enrolled in the trial. Before TCR sequencing, CD4+ T cells and CD8+ T cells were sorted from peripheral blood as separate populations. The sample belongs to a study of OX40 agonist ivuxolimab in advanced cancers. Turning to the overall study: Ivuxolimab, which targeted the costimulatory receptor OX40 (CD134), was an agonistic, fully human IgG2 monoclonal antibody. The paper covers the monotherapy dose-escalation part of the phase I ivuxolimab trial, which included N ≈ 57 patients. Intravenous ivuxolimab was administered to patients every 2 weeks at six dose levels: 0.01, 0.1, 0.3, 1.5, 3 and 10 mg/kg. The dose-escalation cohort was approximately 83% male with a mean age of about 65 years, ranging from roughly 23 to 79. Peripheral TCRbeta sequencing was intended to test whether TCR sequence diversity was altered and clonal T-cell expansion was caused by ivuxolimab. Prior anti-PD-1, anti-PD-L1 or anti-CTLA-4 therapy was permitted, and 40% of dose-escalation patients had received checkpoint inhibitors. Partial responses occurred in three dose-escalation patients: two with cutaneous melanoma and one with hepatocellular carcinoma. Among the roughly 50 dose-escalation patients, roughly 20 had hepatocellular carcinoma, around 15 melanoma, 9 renal cell carcinoma and 9 head and neck cancer.

What the research found in general, with its limitations: In the 0.1-3.0 mg/kg groups, partial responders had among the lowest normalized peripheral clonal expansion, particularly in CD8+ T cells. On average, CD8+ T cells showed more expanded clones than CD4+ T cells after ivuxolimab. At doses of 0.1 to 3.0 mg/kg, clonal expansion of both CD4+ and CD8+ T cells in blood was seen between baseline and week 6. Low levels of normalized T-cell clonal expansion were also shown by some nonresponding patients. The antigen specificity of the peripheral T cells that underwent clonal expansion was not determined.

Genomic DNA was isolated from the sorted cells so that the TCRbeta CDR3 region could be sequenced. The immunoSEQ Assay was used for sequencing of TCRbeta CDR3 regions. Here the immuneACCESS table is served through TCRdb, limited to in-frame sequences with V and J called. Missing clones are a known gap in these copies; in checked studies unresolved V genes cover under half, and the rest lacks a known reason. This sample lists tens of thousands of clones; 80% to 90% were detected once. Around 15% of the sample goes to the ten largest clones. CDR1 SGHRS and CDR2 YFSETQ were looked up in the germline V gene. The CDR3 spans 14 residues, from the cysteine through the phenylalanine. Only the CDR3 part of the read is kept: 42 bases, read in frame from the first base. V is reduced by 1 base and J by 3 bases, leaving a spacing of 11 bases between them.

This receptor was identified in an adult with an advanced solid tumor such as melanoma, head and neck, liver or kidney cancer. The V and J genes are TRBV5-1 and TRBJ2-7; perhaps TRBD1 is the D gene, with 5 bases matching. The material was CD4+ or CD8+ T cells sorted from blood, obtained in a trial of the OX40 agonist ivuxolimab. The CDR3 loop reads CASSLWRQHYEQYF. The DNA is TGCGCCAGCAGCTTGTGGAGACAGCACTACGAGCAGTACTTC. Supplemented by the reference TRBV5-1 and TRBJ2-7 proteins around the CDR3, the complete variable domain is KAGVTQTPRYLIKTRGQQVTLSCSPISGHRSVSWYQQTPGQGLQFLFEYFSETQRNKGNFPGRFSGRQFSNSRSEMNVSTLELGDSALYLCASSLWRQHYEQYFGPGTRLTVT.